Each of the 5 T cell receptor beta chains below was sequenced from the same sample in a study of cytomegalovirus exposure and HLA in healthy donors. 60 Vbeta and 13 Jbeta primers were used in PCR. Generated by immunoSEQ multiplex PCR, the TCRdb table keeps only in-frame clones and is missing some. Of approximately 100,000 clones listed, nearly 70% are singletons. Sequenced material: PBMCs. These receptors were collected from a woman aged 70-85 years in good health and CMV-seropositive.

This clone was counted only a few times. The rearrangement links TRBV2 to TRBJ2-7; 8 bases agree with TRBD1. From germline, CDR1 is SNHLY and CDR2 FYNNEI. Trimming removed 7 bases from V and 6 bases from J; junction bases left unmatched: 11. This CDR3 region has 14 residues. In DNA, the CDR3 is TGTGCCAGCACCGCGACAGGGGTACGTTCCGAGCAGTACTTC. Translating it yields CASTATGVRSEQYF.

This clone was counted between two and nine times. The chain couples TRBV5-1 to TRBJ1-1; D unclear. CDR1 is SGHRS, CDR2 YFSETQ, per germline. The CDR3 loop spans 13 amino acids. The germline V and J ends were trimmed by 0 bases and 0 bases, with 3 bases remaining between them. The CDR3 loop is CASSLDMNTEAFF. The CDR3 DNA sequence: TGCGCCAGCAGCTTGGATATGAACACTGAAGCTTTCTTT.

The chain has TRBV29-1 and TRBJ2-7; 11 bases map to TRBD2. J lost 1 base, V lost 3 bases, and 8 bases had no gene match. This CDR3 is built from 16 residues. Germline CDR1 reads SQVTM; CDR2 reads ANQGSEA. The CDR3 loop reads CSVERLAGGRSYEQYF. The CDR3 DNA is TGCAGCGTTGAGAGGCTAGCGGGGGGAAGGTCCTACGAGCAGTACTTC.

The chain uses TRBV2 and TRBJ1-1, with TRBD1 identical over 8 bases. The CDR3 is 14 residues long. Germline V gene data show CDR1 as SNHLY and CDR2 as FYNNEI. V lost 5 bases to trimming and J lost 0 bases; unmatched junction nucleotides: 2. CDR3 in amino acids: CASSRTGLNTEAFF. The CDR3 coding sequence is TGTGCCAGCAGTCGGACAGGGTTGAACACTGAAGCTTTCTTT. The entire variable domain, with the rest obtained from reference TRBV2 and TRBJ1-1, is as follows: EPEVTQTPSHQVTQMGQEVILRCVPISNHLYFYWYRQILGQKVEFLVSFYNNEISEKSEIFDDQFSVERPDGSNFTLKIRSTKLEDSAMYFCASSRTGLNTEAFFGQGTRLTVV.

This sequence joins TRBV9 and TRBJ2-7; 11 nucleotides line up with TRBD2. The CDR3 contains 14 residues. CDR1 SGDLS and CDR2 YYNGEE come from the germline V gene. The V and J ends lost 2 bases and 6 bases, in that order; junction bases with no gene match: 4. The CDR3 spells CASSVLAGGTEQYF. As DNA, the CDR3 is TGTGCCAGCAGCGTTCTAGCGGGGGGAACCGAGCAGTACTTC.